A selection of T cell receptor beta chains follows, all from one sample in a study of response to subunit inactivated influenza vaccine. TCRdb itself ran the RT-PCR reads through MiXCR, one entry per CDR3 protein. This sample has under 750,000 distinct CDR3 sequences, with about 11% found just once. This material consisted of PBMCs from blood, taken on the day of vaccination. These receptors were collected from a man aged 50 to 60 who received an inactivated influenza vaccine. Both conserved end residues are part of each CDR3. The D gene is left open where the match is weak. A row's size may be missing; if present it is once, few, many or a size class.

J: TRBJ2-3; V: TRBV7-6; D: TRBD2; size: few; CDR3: CASSLFSGSDTQYF; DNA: TGTGCCAGCAGCTTATTTAGCGGGAGCGATACGCAGTATTTT
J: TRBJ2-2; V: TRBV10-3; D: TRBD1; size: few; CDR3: CAIRAQQGVNTGELFF; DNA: TGTGCCATCAGGGCTCAACAGGGGGTGAACACCGGGGAGCTGTTTTTT
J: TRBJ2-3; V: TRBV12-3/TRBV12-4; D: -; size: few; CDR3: CASSPDLSSTDTQYF; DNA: TGTGCCAGCAGCCCAGATTTAAGTAGCACAGATACGCAGTATTTT
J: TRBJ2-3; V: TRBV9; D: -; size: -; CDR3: CASSVLAISTDTQYF; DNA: TGTGCCAGCAGCGTACTAGCGATATCCACAGATACGCAGTATTTT
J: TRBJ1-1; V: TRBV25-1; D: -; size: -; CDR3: CASSEIVRGEAFF; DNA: TGTGCCAGCAGTGAAATTGTCCGGGGTGAAGCTTTCTTT
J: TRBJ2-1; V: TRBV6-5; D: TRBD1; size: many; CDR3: CASSYSGMGTGGGEQFF; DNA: TGTGCCAGCAGTTACTCGGGGATGGGGACAGGGGGAGGTGAGCAGTTCTTC
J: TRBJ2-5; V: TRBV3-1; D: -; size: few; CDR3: CASSQVLESGQYF; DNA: TGTGCCAGCAGCCAAGTCTTGGAGAGTGGCCAGTACTTC
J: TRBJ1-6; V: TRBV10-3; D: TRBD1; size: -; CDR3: CASRDSSYNSPLHF; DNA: TGTGCCAGCCGGGACAGCTCCTATAATTCACCCCTCCACTTT
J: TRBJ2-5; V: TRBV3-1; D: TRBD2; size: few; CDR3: CASSRLAGDQETQYF; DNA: TGTGCCAGCAGCCGACTAGCGGGGGACCAAGAGACCCAGTACTTC
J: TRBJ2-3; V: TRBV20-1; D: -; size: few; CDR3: CSARDPYADTQYF; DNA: TGCAGTGCTAGGGATCCCTACGCAGATACGCAGTATTTT
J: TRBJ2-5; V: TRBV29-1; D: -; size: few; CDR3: CSVDPWTGGQETQYF; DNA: TGCAGCGTCGACCCCTGGACTGGTGGCCAAGAGACCCAGTACTTC
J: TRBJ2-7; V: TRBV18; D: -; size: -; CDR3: CASSPRPEGEQYF; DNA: TGTGCCAGCTCACCACGGCCTGAAGGCGAGCAGTACTTC
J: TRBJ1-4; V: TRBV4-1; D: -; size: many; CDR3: CASSQDREGGFATNEKLFF; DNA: TGCGCCAGCAGCCAAGATAGGGAAGGAGGGTTTGCAACTAATGAAAAACTGTTTTTT
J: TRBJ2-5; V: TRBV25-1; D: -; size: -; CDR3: CASSEYSTKTQYF; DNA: TGTGCCAGCAGTGAATATAGCACGAAGACCCAGTACTTC
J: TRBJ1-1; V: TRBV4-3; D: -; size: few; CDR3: CASSPGRHGLDTEAFF; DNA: TGCGCCAGCAGCCCCGGACGGCATGGGCTAGACACTGAAGCTTTCTTT
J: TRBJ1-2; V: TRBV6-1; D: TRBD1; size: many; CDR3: CASSAEDPGQGLYGYTF; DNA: TGTGCCAGCAGTGCCGAGGACCCGGGACAGGGGCTCTATGGCTACACCTTC
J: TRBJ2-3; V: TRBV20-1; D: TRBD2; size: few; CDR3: CSALERGAGDTQYF; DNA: TGCAGTGCCCTCGAGCGGGGGGCAGGTGATACGCAGTATTTT